A single sample gave rise to the 18 T cell receptor beta chains below, sequenced in a study of cytomegalovirus exposure and HLA in healthy donors. PCR was performed using 60 Vbeta and 13 Jbeta primers. Sequencing used immunoSEQ multiplex PCR; TCRdb keeps in-frame clones, though not all of them. The table records about 170,000 clones, over 60% of them present only once. The sample was PBMCs. Receptor source: a female donor in good health and CMV-seronegative.

The rearrangement joins TRBV5-6 to TRBJ2-5, with D maybe TRBD1 (5 bases). Germline CDR1 reads SGHDT; CDR2 reads YYEEEE. V lost 2 bases to trimming and J lost 2 bases, with 7 bases between them. The CDR3 runs 13 residues. CDR3 sequence (DNA): TGTGCCAGCAGCTTTGACAGTCAAGAGACCCAGTACTTC. Residues: CASSFDSQETQYF.

This chain uses TRBV6-5 with TRBJ2-1; 9 nucleotides align to TRBD2. The germline V gene has CDR1 MNHEY and CDR2 SVGAGI. The CDR3 length is 15 residues. J lost 4 bases, V lost 5 bases, and 6 bases had no gene match. CDR3 DNA: TGTGCCAGCAGTCTTGCGCTAGCGGGATACAATGAGCAGTTCTTC. Encoded protein: CASSLALAGYNEQFF.

The chain employs TRBV20-1 and TRBJ2-3; weak D call: TRBD2 (6 bases). Germline V gene sequence: CDR1 DFQATT, CDR2 SNEGSKA (reference sequence). The CDR3 consists of 11 residues. V dropped 7 bases and J dropped 9 bases, with 14 bases sitting between them. CDR3 bases: TGCAGTGTTCTACCGGGGGAGACGCAGTATTTT. This gives the protein CSVLPGETQYF.

The chain combines TRBV9 with TRBJ2-1, with a weak D call TRBD2 (6 bases). The CDR3 loop spans 15 amino acids. Trimming took off 2 bases at V and 9 bases at J, with 18 bases between the two ends. CDR1 and CDR2 (germline): SGDLS, YYNGEE. As DNA, the CDR3 is TGTGCCAGCAGCGTGGGGACTGCTGCCGGTCGTGAGCAGTTCTTC. Translating gives CASSVGTAAGREQFF.

The chain is built from TRBV7-2 and TRBJ2-1, with 11 bases that match TRBD2. Looked up from germline, CDR1 is SGHTA and CDR2 is FQGNSA. V lost 1 base and J lost 6; bases outside the gene matches: 8. CDR3 size: 17 residues. The CDR3 protein is CASSLVGSGGAGNEQFF. The CDR3 nucleotides read TGTGCCAGCAGCTTAGTGGGTAGCGGGGGGGCGGGCAATGAGCAGTTCTTC.

This chain uses TRBV5-1 with TRBJ1-2, with D possibly being TRBD1 (6 bases). With 2 bases removed from V and 8 bases from J, the gap between germline ends came to 22 bases. This CDR3 region has 16 residues. CDR1 is SGHRS and CDR2 is YFSETQ in the germline V gene. For the CDR3, the DNA is TGCGCCAGCAGCTTATCTTCGAGGGGGTATCAGGGCGGCTACACCTTC. Its translation: CASSLSSRGYQGGYTF.

J is TRBJ1-5 and V is TRBV19, with D tentatively TRBD1 (5 bases). This CDR3 has 14 residues. Trimming stripped 11 bases from V and 7 bases from J, with 21 bases between. Germline-derived CDR1 and CDR2 are LNHDA and SQIVND (reference sequence). In DNA form, the CDR3 reads TGTGCCTCCTGGACGGAACCAAAGGGGCAGCCCCAGCATTTT. This sequence encodes CASWTEPKGQPQHF.

The chain combines TRBV15 with TRBJ2-7; 14 nucleotides align to TRBD2. V trimming: 1 base; J trimming: 5 bases; junction bases outside the gene matches: 7. The CDR3 loop spans 17 amino acids. Per germline, CDR1 LNHNV and CDR2 YYDKDF (reference sequence). The CDR3 DNA reads as TGTGCCACCAGCAGAGGGGGGGGGACTAGCGGGAGCCACGAGCAGTACTTC. Protein: CATSRGGGTSGSHEQYF.

CDR3 protein: CASSQSARGNQPQHF. In DNA form, the CDR3 reads TGCGCCAGCAGCCAATCGGCCAGGGGCAATCAGCCCCAGCATTTT. The chain combines TRBV4-3 with TRBJ1-5; possibly TRBD1 for D (5 bases). CDR3 length equals 15 residues. CDR1 is LGHNA, CDR2 YSLEER, per germline. The germline V and J ends were trimmed by 2 bases and 2 bases, with 10 bases remaining between them.

CDR3 DNA sequence: TGTGCCAGCTCACCATCCGAGGGCAGAGGAATCTACGAGCAGTACTTC. Translating it yields CASSPSEGRGIYEQYF. The chain combines TRBV18 with TRBJ2-7; possibly TRBD2 for D (5 bases). Trimming stripped 2 bases from V and 3 bases from J, with 17 bases between. Germline loops: CDR1 KGHSH, CDR2 LQKENI. The CDR3 length is 16 residues. The full variable domain, its missing parts supplied by reference TRBV18 and TRBJ2-7, is NAGVMQNPRHLVRRRGQEARLRCSPMKGHSHVYWYRQLPEEGLKFMVYLQKENIIDESGMPKERFSAEFPKEGPSILRIQQVVRGDSAAYFCASSPSEGRGIYEQYFGPGTRLTVT.

The V gene is TRBV5-4, the J gene TRBJ1-5; D gene uncertain. Trimming took off 0 bases at V and 4 bases at J, with 11 bases between the two ends. CDR3 length equals 15 residues. Germline V gives CDR1 SGHNT, CDR2 YYREEE (reference sequence). Here the CDR3 DNA reads TGTGCCAGCAGCTTGGGGCCCGAGGGTAATCAGCCCCAGCATTTT. This sequence encodes CASSLGPEGNQPQHF.

This chain connects TRBV27 to TRBJ2-1; 8 nucleotides align to TRBD2. The CDR3 loop spans 16 amino acids. Trimming took 0 bases from V and 0 from J; bases not matched to a gene: 1. From germline, CDR1 is MNHEY and CDR2 SMNVEV (reference sequence). CDR3 protein: CASSLSAGASYNEQFF. CDR3 DNA: TGTGCCAGCAGTTTATCAGCGGGGGCCTCCTACAATGAGCAGTTCTTC.

This clone was observed a few times. V gene TRBV4-3 combines with J gene TRBJ2-6; D unresolved. V was shortened by 0 bases and J by 0 bases, with 3 bases between the two germline ends. CDR1 is LGHNA, CDR2 YSLEER, per germline. The CDR3 loop spans 15 amino acids. CDR3 sequence (DNA): TGCGCCAGCAGCCAAGAACACTCTGGGGCCAACGTCCTGACTTTC. This sequence encodes CASSQEHSGANVLTF.

V and J are TRBV28 and TRBJ2-5, with a tentative D call TRBD2 (6 bases). V was shortened by 6 bases and J by 5 bases, with 25 bases between the two germline ends. The CDR3 length is 17 residues. Germline CDR1 MDHEN, CDR2 SYDVKM. The CDR3 here is CASSPLLPPQEGETQYF. CDR3 DNA: TGTGCCAGCAGCCCCCTTTTACCCCCACAGGAGGGGGAGACCCAGTACTTC.

Turning to this clone: The sample holds other DNA sequences that translate to the same CDR3. The chain links TRBV19 to TRBJ1-1, with D possibly matching TRBD1 (5 bases). From germline, CDR1 is LNHDA and CDR2 SQIVND (reference sequence). The CDR3 is 14 residues long. V lost 6 bases and J 0 bases, leaving 11 bases between the germline ends. This chain's CDR3 is CASRRGGMNTEAFF. CDR3 nucleotide sequence: TGTGCCAGTAGACGGGGGGGGATGAACACTGAAGCTTTCTTT.

V gene TRBV5-4 combines with J gene TRBJ1-2; D perhaps matches TRBD1 (6 bases). Per the germline V gene, CDR1 is SGHNT and CDR2 is YYREEE (reference sequence). Trimming left V 3 bases short and J 0 bases short, with 9 bases between. The CDR3 loop spans 14 amino acids. The CDR3 is CASSSRTANYGYTF. The CDR3 region has the DNA TGTGCCAGCAGCTCTCGGACAGCTAACTATGGCTACACCTTC.

This sequence joins TRBV10-3 and TRBJ2-7, with 11 bases that match TRBD1. Germline V gene lookup returns CDR1 ENHRY and CDR2 SYGVKD. The CDR3 is 14 residues long. J gave up 1 base and V 6 bases, and 2 bases lay outside the gene matches. The CDR3 DNA reads TGTGCCATCAGGGGGACAGGGGGATCCTACGAGCAGTACTTC. It specifies CAIRGTGGSYEQYF.

V is TRBV19 and J is TRBJ2-7, with 14 bases that match TRBD2. Germline V gene sequence: CDR1 LNHDA, CDR2 SQIVND (reference sequence). J was trimmed by 0 bases and V by 4 bases; bases with no gene match: 5. This CDR3 comprises 17 residues. CDR3 protein: CASSRGLAGVASYEQYF. CDR3 nucleotides: TGTGCCAGTAGTAGGGGACTAGCGGGAGTAGCCTCCTACGAGCAGTACTTC.